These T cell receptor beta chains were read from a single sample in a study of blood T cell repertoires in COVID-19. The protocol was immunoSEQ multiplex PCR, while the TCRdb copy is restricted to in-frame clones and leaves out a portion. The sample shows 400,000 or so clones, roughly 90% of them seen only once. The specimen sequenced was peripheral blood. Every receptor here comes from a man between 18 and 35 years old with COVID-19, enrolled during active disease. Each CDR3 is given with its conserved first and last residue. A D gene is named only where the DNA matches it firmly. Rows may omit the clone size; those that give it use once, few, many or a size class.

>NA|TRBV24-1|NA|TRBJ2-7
CATSDPDSVSYEQYF
TGTGCCACCAGTGACCCCGATAGCGTCTCCTACGAGCAGTACTTC
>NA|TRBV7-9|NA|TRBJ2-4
CASSNSFSIAKNIQYF
TGTGCCAGCAGTAACTCATTTTCCATAGCCAAAAACATTCAGTACTTC
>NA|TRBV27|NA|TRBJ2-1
CASSLKLYNEQFF
TGTGCCAGCAGTTTAAAACTGTACAATGAGCAGTTCTTC
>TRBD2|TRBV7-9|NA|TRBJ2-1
CASSLKGGSSNEQFF
TGTGCCAGCAGCTTAAAGGGCGGGAGTTCGAATGAGCAGTTCTTC
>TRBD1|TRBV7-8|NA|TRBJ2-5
CASSPGQGLQETQYF
TGTGCCAGCAGCCCAGGACAGGGGCTCCAAGAGACCCAGTACTTC
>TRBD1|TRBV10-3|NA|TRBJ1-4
CAIRDRVDEKLFF
TGTGCCATCAGAGACAGGGTTGACGAAAAACTGTTTTTT
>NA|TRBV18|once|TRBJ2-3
CASSPPAGTDTQYF
TGTGCCAGCTCACCACCGGCCGGCACAGATACGCAGTATTTT
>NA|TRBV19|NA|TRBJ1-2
CASNWGLGYTF
TGTGCCAGTAATTGGGGCCTTGGCTACACCTTC
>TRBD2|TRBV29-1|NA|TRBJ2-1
CSVEVLPGLAVNEQFF
TGCAGCGTTGAAGTTCTTCCGGGACTAGCGGTGAATGAGCAGTTCTTC
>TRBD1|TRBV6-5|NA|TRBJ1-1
CASKLEGAMNTEAFF
TGTGCCAGCAAACTGGAGGGGGCAATGAACACTGAAGCTTTCTTT
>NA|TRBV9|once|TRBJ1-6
CASSVRDNDNSPLHF
TGTGCCAGCAGCGTACGGGACAACGACAATTCACCCCTCCACTTT
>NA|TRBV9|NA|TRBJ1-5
CASSLAPNQPQHF
TGTGCCAGCAGCTTGGCACCGAATCAGCCCCAGCATTTT
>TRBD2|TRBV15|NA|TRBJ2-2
CATSRAGTSGSGTGELFF
TGTGCCACCAGCAGAGCCGGGACTAGCGGGAGTGGCACCGGGGAGCTGTTTTTT
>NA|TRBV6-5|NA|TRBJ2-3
CASSPRGAYTDTQYF
TGTGCCAGCAGTCCCCGCGGAGCTTACACAGATACGCAGTATTTT
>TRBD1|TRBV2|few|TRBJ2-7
CASSERPGGLEQYF
TGTGCCAGCAGTGAAAGGCCAGGGGGCCTCGAGCAGTACTTC
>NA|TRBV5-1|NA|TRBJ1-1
CASSLVTGNTEAFF
TGCGCCAGCAGCTTGGTTACGGGGAACACTGAAGCTTTCTTT
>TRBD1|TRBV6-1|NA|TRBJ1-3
CASSDKQGAFGNTIYF
TGTGCCAGCAGTGACAAACAGGGGGCGTTTGGAAACACCATATATTTT
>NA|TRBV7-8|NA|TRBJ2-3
CASRGAPTYTDTQYF
TGTGCCAGCCGGGGAGCCCCAACATACACAGATACGCAGTATTTT
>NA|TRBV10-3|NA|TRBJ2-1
CAISESTSTGEQFF
TGTGCCATCAGTGAGTCGACGTCGACGGGTGAGCAGTTCTTC
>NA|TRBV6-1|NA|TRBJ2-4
CASSERQEEGRIQYF
TGTGCCAGCAGTGAAAGGCAGGAAGAGGGTCGCATTCAGTACTTC
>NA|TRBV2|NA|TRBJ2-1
CASTVLTGNEQFF
TGTGCCAGCACAGTCCTTACGGGTAATGAGCAGTTCTTC
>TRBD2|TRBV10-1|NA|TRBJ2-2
CASSATSGGFGTGELFF
TGCGCCAGCAGTGCAACTAGCGGGGGGTTCGGGACCGGGGAGCTGTTTTTT
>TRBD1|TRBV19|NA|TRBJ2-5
CASKGTVTETQYF
TGTGCCAGTAAGGGGACAGTGACGGAGACCCAGTACTTC
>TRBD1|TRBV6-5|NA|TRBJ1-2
CASGQGAFGYTF
TGTGCCAGCGGACAGGGGGCTTTTGGCTACACCTTC
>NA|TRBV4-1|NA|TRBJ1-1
CASSGATEAFF
TGCGCCAGCAGTGGAGCCACTGAAGCTTTCTTT
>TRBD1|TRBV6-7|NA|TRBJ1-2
CASSYGKQGASGYTF
TGTGCCAGCAGTTACGGGAAACAGGGGGCTAGTGGCTACACCTTC
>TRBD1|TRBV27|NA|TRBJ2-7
CASSSIPGQGAHEQYF
TGTGCCAGCAGTTCCATTCCGGGACAGGGGGCCCACGAGCAGTACTTC
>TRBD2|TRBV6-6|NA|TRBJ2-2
CASSPSGGAGELFF
TGTGCCAGCAGCCCCTCGGGGGGGGCCGGGGAGCTGTTTTTT
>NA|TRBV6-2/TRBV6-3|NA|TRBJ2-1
CASSYSLQAGISYNEQFF
TGTGCCAGCAGTTACTCCCTTCAGGCGGGTATCTCCTACAATGAGCAGTTCTTC
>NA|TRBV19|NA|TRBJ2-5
CASSGGETQYF
TGTGCCAGTAGTGGAGGAGAGACCCAGTACTTC
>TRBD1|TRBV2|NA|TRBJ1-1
CASTPGTANTEAFF
TGTGCCAGCACCCCAGGGACAGCGAACACTGAAGCTTTCTTT